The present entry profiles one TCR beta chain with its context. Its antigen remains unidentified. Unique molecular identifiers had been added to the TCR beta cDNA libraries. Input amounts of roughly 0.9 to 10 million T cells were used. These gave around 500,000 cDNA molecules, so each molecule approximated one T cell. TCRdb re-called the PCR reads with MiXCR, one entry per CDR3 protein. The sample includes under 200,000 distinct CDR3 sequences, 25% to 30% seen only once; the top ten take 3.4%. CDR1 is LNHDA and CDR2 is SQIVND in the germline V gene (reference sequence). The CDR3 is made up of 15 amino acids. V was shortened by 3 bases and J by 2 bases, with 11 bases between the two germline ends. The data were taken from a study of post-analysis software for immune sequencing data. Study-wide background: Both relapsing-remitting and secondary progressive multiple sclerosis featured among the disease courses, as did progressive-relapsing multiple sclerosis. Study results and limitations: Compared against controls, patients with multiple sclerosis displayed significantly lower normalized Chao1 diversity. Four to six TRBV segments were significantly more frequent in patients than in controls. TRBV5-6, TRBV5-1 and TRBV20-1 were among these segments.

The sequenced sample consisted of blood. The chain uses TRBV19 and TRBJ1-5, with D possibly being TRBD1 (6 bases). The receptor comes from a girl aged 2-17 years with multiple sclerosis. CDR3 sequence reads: CASSITGLGNQPQHF. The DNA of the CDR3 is TGTGCCAGTAGTATCACAGGGTTAGGCAATCAGCCCCAGCATTTT. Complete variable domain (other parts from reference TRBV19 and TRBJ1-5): DGGITQSPKYLFRKEGQNVTLSCEQNLNHDAMYWYRQDPGQGLRLIYYSQIVNDFQKGDIAEGYSVSREKKESFPLTVTSAQKNPTAFYLCASSITGLGNQPQHFGDGTRLSIL.